These 20 T cell receptor beta chains originate from one sample sequenced in a study of T cell responses to AZD1222 COVID-19 vaccine. Libraries were prepared by immunoSEQ multiplex PCR; TCRdb keeps only in-frame clonotypes and omits some of them. The sample holds approximately 100,000 clones, approximately 96% seen once. The sample here was peripheral blood, taken on day 0 of AZD1222 vaccination. These receptors all come from an adult in good health.

This clone was seen once. V and J are TRBV6-2 or TRBV6-3 and TRBJ2-3; no clear D gene. The CDR3 runs to 11 residues. CDR1 and CDR2 from the germline V gene are MNHEY and SVGEGT. Trimming shortened V by 0 bases and J by 6 bases, and 1 base separated the two germline ends. This CDR3 is CASSYSDTQYF. The CDR3 DNA sequence: TGTGCCAGCAGTTACTCCGATACGCAGTATTTT.

This chain links TRBV2 with TRBJ1-5; D ambiguous. Trimming cost V 6 bases and J 8 bases, with 17 bases left between them. CDR3 size: 14 residues. Germline CDR1 SNHLY, CDR2 FYNNEI. CDR3 in DNA: TGTGCCAGCAGGGGAGTAGTTGTTAGAGAGCCCCAGCATTTT. Translated: CASRGVVVREPQHF.

The rearrangement links TRBV5-1 to TRBJ2-7; possibly TRBD1 for D (5 bases). The CDR3 totals 14 residues. Trimming took off 4 bases at V and 0 bases at J, with 11 bases between the two ends. The germline V gene encodes CDR1 SGHRS and CDR2 YFSETQ. The CDR3 loop reads CASSVDRPSYEQYF. The CDR3 DNA is TGCGCCAGCAGCGTAGACAGACCCTCCTACGAGCAGTACTTC.

This clone came up once. The chain employs TRBV6-5 and TRBJ2-2, with D perhaps matching TRBD2 (5 bases). Trimming stripped 7 bases from V and 4 bases from J, with 13 bases between. Germline CDR1 reads MNHEY; CDR2 reads SVGAGI. CDR3 length: 14 residues. CDR3 protein: CASIPTRPTGELFF. DNA for the CDR3: TGTGCCAGCATACCCACTAGGCCCACCGGGGAGCTGTTTTTT.

V is TRBV27 and J is TRBJ1-2; D remains unclear. The CDR3 extends over 16 amino acids. The V end was cut by 6 bases, the J end by 6 bases, with 23 bases between. Per the germline V gene, CDR1 is MNHEY and CDR2 is SMNVEV (reference sequence). CDR3 bases: TGTGCCAGCAGACGAAGTTATGATGTGGGTGGCGATGGCTACACCTTC. It yields the protein CASRRSYDVGGDGYTF.

The chain employs TRBV11-2 and TRBJ1-2; tentatively, D is TRBD1 (6 bases). The ends were cut back, 6 bases at V and 3 bases at J, with 20 bases in the middle. This CDR3 is 16 amino acids long. The germline gives CDR1 SGHAT, CDR2 FQNNGV. CDR3 sequence reads: CASRLGRGGVDYGYTF. Written as DNA, the CDR3 is TGTGCCAGCAGGCTTGGCAGGGGAGGGGTGGACTATGGCTACACCTTC.

This rearrangement joins TRBV6-1 to TRBJ2-3; D gene ambiguous. V lost 1 base and J lost 2, with 16 bases in between. The CDR3 loop spans 17 amino acids. Germline assignment: CDR1 MNHNS and CDR2 SASEGT. The CDR3 is CASSEEVGGGSTDTQYF. CDR3 nucleotides: TGTGCCAGCAGTGAAGAGGTTGGCGGCGGATCCACAGATACGCAGTATTTT.

A single count supports this clone. V gene TRBV24-1 combines with J gene TRBJ2-3, with 8 bases identical to TRBD1. The CDR3 runs 17 residues. The J segment lost 0 bases and the V segment lost 4 bases, leaving 8 bases of the junction unmatched. Germline lookup yields CDR1 KGHDR and CDR2 SFDVKD. The CDR3 spells CATSDRDRRPSTDTQYF. CDR3 in DNA: TGTGCCACCAGTGACCGGGACAGGAGACCTAGCACAGATACGCAGTATTTT.

The chain couples TRBV6-1 to TRBJ2-1; no firm D call. The CDR3 has 15 amino acids. V lost 1 base to trimming and J lost 0 bases, with 7 bases between them. The germline CDR1 and CDR2 sequences are MNHNS and SASEGT. CDR3 DNA: TGTGCCAGCAGTGAAGAAACCAGCTCCTACAATGAGCAGTTCTTC. It is translated as CASSEETSSYNEQFF.

This chain uses TRBV27 with TRBJ1-2; D is unclear. The CDR3 is made up of 14 amino acids. Germline V gene sequence: CDR1 MNHEY, CDR2 SMNVEV (reference sequence). V was shortened by 5 bases and J by 7 bases, with 17 bases between the two germline ends. The CDR3 DNA is TGTGCCAGCAGTGGCCTCCAATCTTTTTCTGGCTACACCTTC. Protein product: CASSGLQSFSGYTF.

The gene calls are TRBV5-1 and TRBJ2-7; no reliable D call. The CDR3 sequence is 12 residues long. Per the germline V gene, CDR1 is SGHRS and CDR2 is YFSETQ. The V and J ends lost 0 bases and 5 bases respectively, with 6 bases between them. CDR3: CASSLARDEQYF. The CDR3 DNA sequence: TGCGCCAGCAGCTTGGCGAGAGACGAGCAGTACTTC.

V and J are TRBV5-5 and TRBJ1-5; D uncertain. This CDR3 has 13 residues. The germline gives CDR1 SGHKS, CDR2 YYEKEE (reference sequence). With 4 bases removed from V and 0 bases from J, the gap between germline ends came to 5 bases. CDR3 sequence: CASSPYSNQPQHF. CDR3 bases: TGTGCCAGCAGCCCCTATAGCAATCAGCCCCAGCATTTT.

J is TRBJ1-1 and V is TRBV5-6; the D gene is possibly TRBD1 (5 bases). In germline, CDR1 is SGHDT, CDR2 YYEEEE. The CDR3 covers 13 residues. Trimming shortened V by 3 bases and J by 5 bases, and 11 bases separated the two germline ends. CDR3 DNA sequence: TGTGCCAGCAGCTGGGGGAGCGGGACTGAAGCTTTCTTT. Its protein is CASSWGSGTEAFF.

The CDR3, as DNA: TGTGCCAGCAGCATCAGGGGCCGGGGCACAGATACGCAGTATTTT. Its translation: CASSIRGRGTDTQYF. V is TRBV27 and J is TRBJ2-3, with a weak D call TRBD1 (6 bases). V was trimmed by 6 bases and J by 1 base, leaving 14 bases between them. This CDR3 comprises 15 residues. CDR1 is MNHEY, CDR2 SMNVEV, per germline (reference sequence).

Concerning this clone: The same CDR3 arises from other DNA sequences in this sample as well. The chain uses TRBV12-3 or TRBV12-4 and TRBJ1-1; D gene unclear. The CDR3 has 11 amino acids. Deletions cut 5 bases from V and 2 bases from J, with 3 bases between. CDR3 in amino acids: CASSPNTEAFF. The CDR3 DNA follows: TGTGCCAGCAGTCCCAACACTGAAGCTTTCTTT.

The sample holds one count of this clone. The chain joins TRBV9 to TRBJ1-3; D possibly corresponds to TRBD1 (6 bases). This CDR3 is built from 14 residues. Germline V gene sequence: CDR1 SGDLS, CDR2 YYNGEE. V was cut by 3 bases and J by 1 base, with 8 bases left in between. The CDR3 loop reads CASSATGSGNTIYF. CDR3 coding DNA: TGTGCCAGCAGCGCCACAGGGTCTGGAAACACCATATATTTT.

J is TRBJ2-1 and V is TRBV9; D may be TRBD1 (6 bases). The CDR3 is 15 residues long. Trimming stripped 0 bases from V and 8 bases from J, with 15 bases between. The V gene's germline CDR1 is SGDLS and CDR2 YYNGEE. This CDR3 reads CASSVGQTEGDEQFF. CDR3 nucleotides: TGTGCCAGCAGCGTAGGACAGACCGAGGGGGATGAGCAGTTCTTC.

The chain joins TRBV6-5 to TRBJ1-1; 7 nucleotides line up with TRBD1. The CDR3 covers 14 residues. The V and J ends lost 6 bases and 0 bases, in that order; junction bases with no gene match: 4. Germline CDR1 MNHEY, CDR2 SVGAGI. This CDR3 reads CASRLDRLNTEAFF. The CDR3 nucleotides read TGTGCCAGCAGATTGGACAGGTTGAACACTGAAGCTTTCTTT.

This chain uses TRBV6-4 with TRBJ2-6, with no clear D. Germline values: CDR1 MRHNA, CDR2 SNTAGT. The ends were cut back, 8 bases at V and 0 bases at J, with 8 bases in the middle. This CDR3 is built from 14 residues. The CDR3 spells CASGPDSGANVLTF. As DNA, the CDR3 is TGTGCCAGCGGGCCGGACTCTGGGGCCAACGTCCTGACTTTC.

The CDR3 nucleotides are TGTGCCAGCTCAGGTGCAACTAATGAAAAACTGTTTTTT. Translating gives CASSGATNEKLFF. This chain connects TRBV18 to TRBJ1-4; no definite D call. The germline gives CDR1 KGHSH, CDR2 LQKENI. V lost 5 bases and J 0 bases, leaving 4 bases between the germline ends. The length of the CDR3 is 13 residues.